These 32 T cell receptor beta chains originate from one sample sequenced in a study of shared clonotypes between healthy human individuals. Sequencing used immunoSEQ multiplex PCR; TCRdb keeps in-frame clones, though not all of them. The data contain under 2,500,000 clones, under 97% of them singletons. The sample comprised naive CD4+ T cells sorted from blood. The subset was: CD45RA+ positively selected. All receptors derive from a man aged 18 to 30 in good health.

About this clone itself: The sample carries other DNA sequences with the same CDR3. This rearrangement joins TRBV27 to TRBJ1-6; 9 bases map to TRBD1. CDR3 size: 14 residues. Germline assignment: CDR1 MNHEY and CDR2 SMNVEV (reference sequence). The V segment lost 6 bases and the J segment 7 bases; nucleotides outside the gene matches: 4. The CDR3 nucleotides read TGTGCCAGCAGCCGGGACAGGGAAAATTCACCCCTCCACTTT. This encodes CASSRDRENSPLHF.

This chain links TRBV5-1 with TRBJ2-1, with 8 bases that match TRBD2. The junction had 8 bases not matched to a gene; V was cut back by 0 bases and J by 6 bases. Germline V CDR1 and CDR2: SGHRS, YFSETQ. CDR3 length: 16 amino acids. The CDR3 protein is CASSLGLLAAINEQFF. The CDR3 DNA sequence: TGCGCCAGCAGCTTGGGGCTACTAGCGGCAATCAATGAGCAGTTCTTC.

V is TRBV5-6 and J is TRBJ2-4; D is undetermined. The germline CDR1 and CDR2 sequences are SGHDT and YYEEEE. CDR3 size: 15 residues. V was pared by 4 bases and J by 0 bases, with 11 bases between. CDR3 in amino acids: CASSRYMLAKNIQYF. CDR3 DNA: TGTGCCAGCAGCCGTTACATGCTAGCCAAAAACATTCAGTACTTC.

V is TRBV27 and J is TRBJ2-7; D is ambiguous. V gave up 7 bases and J gave up 6 bases, with 13 bases separating them. There are 12 residues in the CDR3. From germline, CDR1 is MNHEY and CDR2 SMNVEV (reference sequence). The CDR3 region is CASNSAGTEQYF. The DNA for the CDR3 is TGTGCCAGCAATTCGGCAGGAACCGAGCAGTACTTC.

This rearrangement joins TRBV19 to TRBJ2-7, with D possibly matching TRBD2 (5 bases). With 3 bases removed from V and 4 bases from J, the gap between germline ends came to 10 bases. Per germline, CDR1 LNHDA and CDR2 SQIVND (reference sequence). The CDR3 contains 13 residues. CDR3 sequence (DNA): TGTGCCAGTAGTATTGAAACGGGGTACGAGCAGTACTTC. This gives the protein CASSIETGYEQYF. The whole variable domain, filled in from reference TRBV19 and TRBJ2-7, reads DGGITQSPKYLFRKEGQNVTLSCEQNLNHDAMYWYRQDPGQGLRLIYYSQIVNDFQKGDIAEGYSVSREKKESFPLTVTSAQKNPTAFYLCASSIETGYEQYFGPGTRLTVT.

This chain links TRBV27 with TRBJ1-1; maybe TRBD1 (6 bases). CDR1 is MNHEY and CDR2 is SMNVEV in the germline V gene (reference sequence). V lost 2 bases and J lost 5, with 18 bases in between. The CDR3 extends over 16 amino acids. The CDR3 DNA follows: TGTGCCAGCAGTTTACTTACAGGGTTCCCACGGACTGAAGCTTTCTTT. Protein sequence: CASSLLTGFPRTEAFF.

The rearrangement joins TRBV7-9 to TRBJ2-7; 8 bases are shared with TRBD1. This CDR3 has 14 amino acids. CDR1 and CDR2 from the germline V gene are SEHNR and FQNEAQ (reference sequence). J gave up 7 bases and V 2 bases, and 7 bases lay outside the gene matches. The CDR3 loop is CASSLQGALGEQYF. DNA of the CDR3: TGTGCCAGCAGCTTACAGGGGGCGCTGGGGGAGCAGTACTTC.

This clone was recorded once. The rearrangement links TRBV7-2 to TRBJ2-7, with D maybe TRBD2 (6 bases). V lost 7 bases to trimming and J lost 2 bases, with 15 bases between them. CDR3 length: 14 residues. The germline gives CDR1 SGHTA, CDR2 FQGNSA. Here the CDR3 reads CASTPGTATYEQYF. The CDR3 DNA follows: TGTGCCAGCACCCCTGGGACTGCTACCTACGAGCAGTACTTC.

The chain is built from TRBV7-2 and TRBJ2-5; D may be TRBD1 (5 bases). In germline, CDR1 is SGHTA, CDR2 FQGNSA. V was shortened by 3 bases and J by 0 bases, with 8 bases between the two germline ends. The CDR3 loop spans 14 amino acids. In DNA form, the CDR3 reads TGTGCCAGCAGCTTCAGACAGAACCAAGAGACCCAGTACTTC. The encoded protein is CASSFRQNQETQYF.

V gene TRBV2 combines with J gene TRBJ1-1; the match to TRBD1 covers 8 bases. The germline V gene has CDR1 SNHLY and CDR2 FYNNEI. The CDR3 sequence is 15 residues long. The V gene end was trimmed by 4 bases and the J gene end by 0 bases; junction bases not matched to a gene: 4. Written as DNA, the CDR3 is TGTGCCAGCAGTGGCGACAGGGGCGTGAACACTGAAGCTTTCTTT. Translated, it gives CASSGDRGVNTEAFF.

The chain links TRBV19 to TRBJ2-2, with 9 bases lining up with TRBD2. The CDR3 has 16 residues. Per germline, CDR1 LNHDA and CDR2 SQIVND (reference sequence). The ends lost 0 bases at V and 6 bases at J; junction bases unmatched: 5. CDR3 DNA sequence: TGTGCCAGTAGTATAGAGAGACTAGCGGTTTCCGGGGAGCTGTTTTTT. Amino acids: CASSIERLAVSGELFF.

The rearrangement joins TRBV2 to TRBJ1-1; D is uncertain. Trimming removed 7 bases from V and 1 base from J, with 10 bases in between. Looked up from germline, CDR1 is SNHLY and CDR2 is FYNNEI. CDR3 length: 13 residues. DNA for the CDR3: TGTGCCAGCATGCAAGGGCCGAACACTGAAGCTTTCTTT. It specifies CASMQGPNTEAFF.

Points on this clone: Other DNA sequences from this sample encode an identical CDR3 as well. The J gene is TRBJ1-5, the V gene TRBV30, with D perhaps TRBD1 (6 bases). With 5 bases removed from V and 3 bases from J, the gap between germline ends came to 11 bases. CDR1 GTSNPN and CDR2 SVGIG come from the germline V gene (reference sequence). The CDR3 runs to 13 residues. The CDR3, as DNA: TGTGCCTGGGGCCGACAGGACAATCAGCCCCAGCATTTT. Translating it yields CAWGRQDNQPQHF.

The chain employs TRBV5-1 and TRBJ2-7; D could derive from TRBD1 or TRBD2 (6 bases each). Germline CDR1 and CDR2: SGHRS and YFSETQ. Trimming pared 0 bases from V and 6 bases from J, leaving 13 bases between. The CDR3 is 14 residues long. CDR3 sequence (DNA): TGCGCCAGCAGCTTGGTGGGCGGAGGGGGCGAGCAGTACTTC. Its protein is CASSLVGGGGEQYF.

V and J are TRBV7-9 and TRBJ1-1, with TRBD1 identical over 8 bases. CDR1 SEHNR and CDR2 FQNEAQ come from the germline V gene (reference sequence). This CDR3 contains 14 residues. The ends lost 2 bases at V and 10 bases at J; junction bases unmatched: 9. The CDR3 nucleotides are TGTGCCAGCAGCTTAAAGGGACAGGTGGGAATAGCTTTCTTT. As protein: CASSLKGQVGIAFF.

This chain joins TRBV2 and TRBJ2-5; possibly TRBD2 for D (6 bases). CDR3 length equals 15 residues. V shed 2 bases and J shed 2 bases, with 12 bases lying between them. Germline V gives CDR1 SNHLY, CDR2 FYNNEI. The CDR3 spells CASSEPGLPQETQYF. In DNA, the CDR3 is TGTGCCAGCAGTGAACCTGGACTACCACAAGAGACCCAGTACTTC.

Here the CDR3 DNA reads TGTGCCAGCAGCTTAAAGGTCAGCGGGACATACAATGAGCAGTTCTTC. Protein product: CASSLKVSGTYNEQFF. This sequence joins TRBV11-2 and TRBJ2-1, with D tentatively TRBD2 (7 bases). CDR1 SGHAT and CDR2 FQNNGV come from the germline V gene. Trimming pared 2 bases from V and 4 bases from J, leaving 15 bases between. This CDR3 is 16 amino acids long.

The rearrangement links TRBV7-2 to TRBJ2-7, with 7 bases identical to TRBD1. V trimming: 4 bases; J trimming: 10 bases; junction bases outside the gene matches: 4. CDR1 and CDR2 from the germline V gene are SGHTA and FQGNSA. This CDR3 comprises 11 residues. The CDR3 spells CASSSGQFQYF. CDR3 bases: TGTGCCAGCAGCTCGGGACAGTTTCAGTACTTC.

The chain uses TRBV30 and TRBJ1-5; tentative D call: TRBD1 (6 bases). Germline CDR1 is GTSNPN and CDR2 is SVGIG (reference sequence). The CDR3 covers 13 residues. Trimming pared 5 bases from V and 3 bases from J, leaving 11 bases between. For the CDR3, the DNA is TGTGCCTGGGAACAGGGACCCAATCAGCCCCAGCATTTT. Its translation: CAWEQGPNQPQHF.

This chain joins TRBV5-1 and TRBJ2-5; no reliable D call. CDR3 length equals 12 residues. Deletions cut 4 bases from V and 3 bases from J, with 7 bases between. Germline values: CDR1 SGHRS, CDR2 YFSETQ. The CDR3 DNA sequence: TGCGCCAGCAGCCCAGAAGAAGAGACCCAGTACTTC. This gives the protein CASSPEEETQYF.

J is TRBJ1-1 and V is TRBV27; maybe TRBD1 (5 bases). The CDR3 is 15 amino acids. CDR1 MNHEY and CDR2 SMNVEV come from the germline V gene (reference sequence). V was cut by 5 bases and J by 0 bases, with 13 bases left in between. The DNA of the CDR3 is TGTGCCAGCAGTCTTACCGGGACGGTGAACACTGAAGCTTTCTTT. It is translated as CASSLTGTVNTEAFF.

The chain has TRBV6-1 and TRBJ2-7, with 7 bases fitting TRBD1. CDR3 size: 16 residues. V shed 4 bases, J shed 2 bases, and the junction held 11 bases outside the gene matches. Germline V lookup: CDR1 MNHNS, CDR2 SASEGT. The CDR3 bases are TGTGCCAGCAGTGTCCACCCCGGGACAGACCCCTACGAGCAGTACTTC. This encodes CASSVHPGTDPYEQYF.

The chain combines TRBV7-9 with TRBJ2-3; D gene ambiguous. V lost 6 bases, J lost 5 bases, and 18 bases lay in between. The CDR3 spans 15 residues. Germline V CDR1 and CDR2: SEHNR, FQNEAQ (reference sequence). CDR3 loop: CASSQDALSVDTQYF. The CDR3 DNA reads as TGTGCCAGCAGTCAAGATGCATTGTCCGTAGATACGCAGTATTTT.

This sequence joins TRBV11-2 and TRBJ1-1, with D hard to call. The CDR3 runs 14 residues. V was trimmed by 5 bases and J by 1 base, leaving 11 bases between them. CDR1 SGHAT and CDR2 FQNNGV come from the germline V gene. This CDR3 is CASSRAGWNTEAFF. Written as DNA, the CDR3 is TGTGCCAGCAGCCGGGCCGGGTGGAACACTGAAGCTTTCTTT. Variable domain in full (rest from reference TRBV11-2 and TRBJ1-1): EAGVAQSPRYKIIEKRQSVAFWCNPISGHATLYWYQQILGQGPKLLIQFQNNGVVDDSQLPKDRFSAERLKGVDSTLKIQPAKLEDSAVYLCASSRAGWNTEAFFGQGTRLTVV.

The rearrangement uses TRBV6-5 and TRBJ2-1, with D uncertain. The V gene's germline CDR1 is MNHEY and CDR2 SVGAGI. CDR3 size: 13 residues. V was trimmed by 6 bases and J by 5 bases, leaving 11 bases between them. CDR3: CASRSTINNEQFF. CDR3 nucleotides: TGTGCCAGCAGGTCCACTATAAACAATGAGCAGTTCTTC.

V is TRBV5-1 and J is TRBJ1-3; D unresolved. Germline CDR1 and CDR2: SGHRS and YFSETQ. This CDR3 contains 13 residues. V was cut by 7 bases and J by 4 bases, with 12 bases left in between. CDR3 nucleotide sequence: TGCGCCAGCTCCGGAGGAGCGGGAAACACCATATATTTT. Amino acids: CASSGGAGNTIYF.

The chain joins TRBV29-1 to TRBJ2-5, with D perhaps TRBD1 or TRBD2 (5 bases each). Germline V gene lookup returns CDR1 SQVTM and CDR2 ANQGSEA. The ends were cut back, 3 bases at V and 1 base at J, with 9 bases in the middle. The CDR3 is made up of 13 amino acids. CDR3 in amino acids: CSVERGTQETQYF. The CDR3 region has the DNA TGCAGCGTTGAGAGGGGAACCCAAGAGACCCAGTACTTC.

The V call is TRBV6-1, the J call TRBJ2-5; D uncertain. Germline V CDR1 and CDR2: MNHNS, SASEGT. The CDR3 sequence is 12 residues long. V was trimmed by 2 bases and J by 5 bases, leaving 6 bases between them. The CDR3 DNA reads as TGTGCCAGCAGTGAAATTAGGGAGACCCAGTACTTC. Translating gives CASSEIRETQYF.

The chain links TRBV4-1 to TRBJ1-1; a weak D match, TRBD1 (6 bases). This CDR3 has 14 residues. The germline V gene has CDR1 MGHRA and CDR2 YSYEKL. V shed 2 bases and J shed 4 bases, with 11 bases lying between them. CDR3 residues: CASSQPTQGTEAFF. For the CDR3, the DNA is TGCGCCAGCAGCCAACCGACACAGGGCACTGAAGCTTTCTTT.

The chain has TRBV9 and TRBJ2-3, with 10 bases fitting TRBD2. The J segment lost 3 bases and the V segment lost 0 bases, leaving 10 bases of the junction unmatched. This CDR3 has 18 amino acids. The germline V gene has CDR1 SGDLS and CDR2 YYNGEE. DNA for the CDR3: TGTGCCAGCAGCGTAGGAGTAGCGGGAGGAAGGAGTACAGATACGCAGTATTTT. This translates into CASSVGVAGGRSTDTQYF.

The chain recombines TRBV4-1 with TRBJ2-7; 7 bases line up with TRBD1. The CDR3 length is 15 residues. The V gene end was trimmed by 1 base and the J gene end by 4 bases; junction bases not matched to a gene: 7. The germline V gene encodes CDR1 MGHRA and CDR2 YSYEKL. The CDR3 nucleotides are TGCGCCAGCAGCCAAGGACAGGGTAATAAGTACGAGCAGTACTTC. Translating it yields CASSQGQGNKYEQYF.

The chain recombines TRBV2 with TRBJ2-6; D may be TRBD1 (5 bases). This CDR3 contains 17 residues. The germline V gene has CDR1 SNHLY and CDR2 FYNNEI. Trimming took off 0 bases at V and 6 bases at J, with 15 bases between the two ends. The CDR3 region is CASSEALRAGQANVLTF. The DNA for the CDR3 is TGTGCCAGCAGTGAAGCGCTTCGTGCCGGACAGGCCAACGTCCTGACTTTC.